Shown below are 5 T cell receptor beta chains from a single sample sequenced in a study of shared clonotypes between healthy human individuals. Some clones are missing from TCRdb's copy, which holds only in-frame ones; the method was immunoSEQ multiplex PCR. The profile covers roughly 2.5 million clones, with around 94% appearing a single time and 0.14% taken by the ten largest. The sequenced material came from naive CD4+ T cells sorted from blood. Subset denoted: CD45RA+ positively selected. The receptor source for this set is a man between 18 and 35 years old in good health.

The V gene is TRBV11-2, the J gene TRBJ1-2; 11 bases match TRBD1. The CDR3 runs to 15 residues. J was trimmed by 8 bases and V by 3 bases; bases with no gene match: 8. CDR1 and CDR2 (germline): SGHAT, FQNNGV. In DNA form, the CDR3 reads TGTGCCAGCAGCTTCCCCGGGACAGGGGGGCTGGGCTACACCTTC. Translation: CASSFPGTGGLGYTF.

The CDR3 sequence: CSVRGRQMPEAFF. CDR3 coding DNA: TGCAGCGTGCGCGGACGGCAGATGCCTGAAGCTTTCTTT. The chain is built from TRBV29-1 and TRBJ1-1; no clear D. Trimming pared 6 bases from V and 6 bases from J, leaving 17 bases between. The CDR3 runs to 13 residues. Germline V CDR1 and CDR2: SQVTM, ANQGSEA.

The rearrangement uses TRBV30 and TRBJ2-7; 9 nucleotides agree with TRBD2. The V gene's germline CDR1 is GTSNPN and CDR2 SVGIG (reference sequence). V trimming: 7 bases; J trimming: 7 bases; junction bases outside the gene matches: 11. This CDR3 contains 13 residues. Written as DNA, the CDR3 is TGTGCCTACACCCCGACTAGCGGCCGGGAGCAGTACTTC. Translated, it gives CAYTPTSGREQYF.

The genes are TRBV6-1 and TRBJ1-1, with 8 bases that match TRBD1. The CDR3 covers 13 residues. The V gene end was trimmed by 7 bases and the J gene end by 6 bases; junction bases not matched to a gene: 7. The V gene's germline CDR1 is MNHNS and CDR2 SASEGT. The CDR3 region has the DNA TGTGCCAGCACCAACAGGGGGTTCCCTGAAGCTTTCTTT. Encoded protein: CASTNRGFPEAFF.

The chain combines TRBV9 with TRBJ2-3; TRBD2 aligns across 11 bases. CDR1 is SGDLS and CDR2 is YYNGEE in the germline V gene. This CDR3 has 17 residues. Trimming at V came to 4 bases and at J to 2 bases, leaving 9 bases not matched to a gene. The CDR3 loop is CASSTIAGGTFTDTQYF. In DNA form, the CDR3 reads TGTGCCAGCAGCACCATAGCGGGAGGGACGTTCACAGATACGCAGTATTTT.